Presented here are 6 T cell receptor beta chains from one specimen sequenced in a study of T cells in Graves' hyperthyroidism and ophthalmopathy. There were TCR beta CDR3 regions amplified from RNA transcripts. The primer set for the first-round RT-PCR of the TCR CDR3 was HTBI. MiXCR, applied by TCRdb to the multiplex PCR reads, yields one record per CDR3 protein. The sample holds over 250,000 distinct CDR3 sequences, about 20% seen once. The sample was blood. The receptors derive from a man aged 30-40 years with Graves' ophthalmopathy.

CDR3 coding DNA: TGTGCCAGCAGGGCGGGGGACAGGGGTGGTCAAGAGACCCAGTACTTC. Translated, it gives CASRAGDRGGQETQYF. The gene calls are TRBV12-3 or TRBV12-4 and TRBJ2-5; 10 bases are a match to TRBD1. This CDR3 has 16 amino acids. Germline trimming cut 6 bases from V and 2 bases from J; bases unmatched to any gene: 9.

This clonotype was seen more than once but under ten times. This chain links TRBV29-1 with TRBJ1-5; a possible D gene is TRBD1 (5 bases). The CDR3 loop spans 12 amino acids. CDR1 and CDR2 (germline): SQVTM, ANQGSEA. Trimming shortened V by 6 bases and J by 7 bases, and 13 bases separated the two germline ends. Here the CDR3 DNA reads TGCAGCGTGGGGGAGGGGAACCAGCCCCAGCATTTT. Protein: CSVGEGNQPQHF.

This clonotype appeared a few times. The chain is built from TRBV2 and TRBJ2-5; D gene ambiguous. CDR3 length: 13 amino acids. Per the germline V gene, CDR1 is SNHLY and CDR2 is FYNNEI. The V and J ends lost 7 bases and 0 bases respectively, with 9 bases between them. This CDR3 reads CASIGPHQETQYF. DNA of the CDR3: TGTGCCAGCATCGGGCCGCACCAAGAGACCCAGTACTTC.

This rearrangement joins TRBV28 to TRBJ2-7; TRBD1 is a possible D gene (6 bases). The CDR3 sequence is 13 residues long. Per the germline V gene, CDR1 is MDHEN and CDR2 is SYDVKM. The V gene lost 5 bases and the J gene lost 6 bases, with 14 bases spanning the gap. CDR3 loop: CASSAGAVREQYF. The CDR3 region has the DNA TGTGCCAGCAGTGCAGGGGCCGTCCGCGAGCAGTACTTC.

The chain is built from TRBV5-1 and TRBJ2-1; TRBD1 aligns across 9 bases. The CDR3 runs to 15 residues. The V segment lost 4 bases and the J segment 11 bases; nucleotides outside the gene matches: 13. CDR1 is SGHRS and CDR2 is YFSETQ in the germline V gene. As DNA, the CDR3 is TGCGCCAGCAGCCAGGGACAGGGTGGAGGTTTGAAGCAGTTCTTC. It is translated as CASSQGQGGGLKQFF.

A few counts support this clonotype. The V gene is TRBV12-3 or TRBV12-4, the J gene TRBJ2-5; 12 bases align to TRBD2. CDR3 size: 15 residues. The ends lost 5 bases at V and 4 bases at J; junction bases unmatched: 5. CDR3 region: CASSTRLAGAETQYF. CDR3 nucleotide sequence: TGTGCCAGCAGTACGAGACTAGCGGGAGCAGAGACCCAGTACTTC.